This T cell receptor (beta chain) is drawn from a study of cytomegalovirus exposure and HLA in healthy donors. Points from the study as a whole: After further analysis at a later stage, around 17,000 TCR beta sequences were associated with HLA alleles at 0.05 false discovery rate. Among CMV-associated TCR beta chains, most appeared HLA-restricted in a later analysis.

The length of the CDR3 is 13 residues. Germline CDR1 and CDR2: LNHDA and SQIVND (reference sequence). Trimming left V 4 bases short and J 1 base short, with 6 bases between. This clone was observed a few times. Its antigen remains unknown. This PCR relied on a set of 60 Vbeta primers and 13 Jbeta primers. The protocol was immunoSEQ multiplex PCR, while the TCRdb copy is restricted to in-frame clones and leaves out a portion. The sample holds some 160,000 clones, about 80% seen once. Input material: PBMCs. The sequence derives from a woman aged 25 to 39 in good health and CMV-seronegative. The rearrangement joins TRBV19 to TRBJ2-3; D gene unclear. CDR3 sequence (DNA): TGTGCCAGTAGTAGGCTGGGCACAGATACGCAGTATTTT. Its protein is CASSRLGTDTQYF.